A single sample gave rise to the 16 T cell receptor beta chains below, sequenced in a study of beta chain features in type 1 diabetes. General study findings and limits: Shorter TCRB CDR3s, moderately but significantly so, marked every one of the four CD4+ subsets in Type 1 diabetes patients.

The authors reverse transcribed all of the isolated RNA, so sequencing captured expressed TCRB transcripts. Measured with immunoSEQ multiplex PCR; TCRdb has only the in-frame clones, and not every one. Among about 160,000 clones listed, almost 8% were seen once. Their cognate antigens are unknown. Material for sequencing was central memory CD4+ T cells from blood. Receptors originate from a man aged 18 to 29 with type 1 diabetes.

This chain connects TRBV12-1 to TRBJ1-2; the DNA was not compared with TRBD1, the D call given in the table. TRBV12-1 is shown as a pseudogene. CDR3 length: 13 amino acids. The CDR3 nucleotides read TGTGCCAGCAGCTTGACGGGACAGGAGGGCTACACCTTC. It encodes CASSLTGQEGYTF.

This clone occurred a few times. The chain couples TRBV5-1 to TRBJ2-2; TRBD2 matches 14 bases. The CDR3 runs 16 residues. Germline V CDR1 and CDR2: SGHRS, YFSETQ. V gave up 4 bases and J gave up 4 bases; unmatched junction bases: 3. The DNA for the CDR3 is TGCGCCAGCAGCGGGACTAGCGGGAGAAGCACCGGGGAGCTGTTTTTT. This translates into CASSGTSGRSTGELFF.

The chain couples TRBV25-1 to TRBJ1-1; D perhaps matches TRBD1 (5 bases). V was trimmed by 3 bases and J by 6 bases, leaving 14 bases between them. Germline V gene sequence: CDR1 MGHDK, CDR2 SYGVNS. CDR3 length: 14 amino acids. CDR3 in amino acids: CASSEAGRNAEAFF. In DNA, the CDR3 is TGTGCCAGCAGTGAGGCAGGGAGGAATGCTGAAGCTTTCTTT. The whole variable domain, filled in from reference TRBV25-1 and TRBJ1-1, reads EADIYQTPRYLVIGTGKKITLECSQTMGHDKMYWYQQDPGMELHLIHYSYGVNSTEKGDLSSESTVSRIRTEHFPLTLESARPSHTSQYLCASSEAGRNAEAFFGQGTRLTVV.

The gene calls are TRBV7-2 and TRBJ1-2; D gene uncertain. Trimming removed 4 bases at V and 1 base at J, with 4 bases between. This CDR3 region has 12 residues. Per germline, CDR1 SGHTA and CDR2 FQGNSA. CDR3 residues: CASSSFNYGYTF. The CDR3 DNA sequence: TGTGCCAGCAGCTCGTTTAACTATGGCTACACCTTC.

The chain has TRBV25-1 and TRBJ2-5; TRBD2 agrees at 8 bases. V lost 3 bases, J lost 5 bases, and 11 bases stayed unmatched. Germline V lookup: CDR1 MGHDK, CDR2 SYGVNS. This CDR3 is 16 amino acids long. DNA of the CDR3: TGTGCCAGCAGTGATGGCCAGCGGGAGTGGCGGGAGACCCAGTACTTC. Protein sequence: CASSDGQREWRETQYF.

V and J are TRBV6-1 and TRBJ1-1, with no clear D. V was cut by 4 bases and J by 0 bases, with 6 bases left in between. The CDR3 spans 13 residues. Germline lookup yields CDR1 MNHNS and CDR2 SASEGT. This chain's CDR3 is CASSGVVNTEAFF. The CDR3 DNA follows: TGTGCCAGCAGTGGAGTTGTGAACACTGAAGCTTTCTTT.

This clone was seen a few times. The CDR3 DNA is TGTGCCAGTAGTATCGGGGACAGGGGACGGAATGAGCAGTTCTTC. Encoded protein: CASSIGDRGRNEQFF. This chain connects TRBV19 to TRBJ2-1; 10 nucleotides align to TRBD1. Germline V CDR1 and CDR2: LNHDA, SQIVND (reference sequence). The CDR3 consists of 15 residues. V lost 3 bases, J lost 7 bases, and 6 bases stayed unmatched. Together with reference TRBV19 and TRBJ2-1, the CDR3 gives the full variable domain: DGGITQSPKYLFRKEGQNVTLSCEQNLNHDAMYWYRQDPGQGLRLIYYSQIVNDFQKGDIAEGYSVSREKKESFPLTVTSAQKNPTAFYLCASSIGDRGRNEQFFGPGTRLTVL.

This clone was observed a handful of times. This sequence joins TRBV19 and TRBJ2-7, with TRBD1 identical over 11 bases. V was pared by 6 bases and J by 5 bases, with 9 bases of the junction left unmatched. Germline V gene data show CDR1 as LNHDA and CDR2 as SQIVND (reference sequence). The CDR3 runs to 15 residues. The CDR3 nucleotides read TGTGCCAGTAGAGCCGGGACAGGGGGGTCCGACGAGCAGTACTTC. Amino acids: CASRAGTGGSDEQYF.

This clone was counted a few times. CDR3 nucleotide sequence: TGTGCCAGCAGTGTACAGGGTTTAGGCTACGAGCAGTACTTC. This encodes CASSVQGLGYEQYF. V usage is TRBV27 and J usage is TRBJ2-7, with D possibly being TRBD1 (6 bases). V was shortened by 5 bases and J by 3 bases, with 14 bases between the two germline ends. Looked up from germline, CDR1 is MNHEY and CDR2 is SMNVEV (reference sequence). The CDR3 spans 14 residues.

This clone has just a few counts. This chain's CDR3 is CASSYRPREAFF. The CDR3 coding sequence is TGTGCCAGCAGCTACCGGCCCCGGGAGGCGTTCTTC. This sequence joins TRBV5-6 and TRBJ2-1, with 7 positions matching TRBD2. V dropped 3 bases and J dropped 15; count of bases not matched to a gene: 9. CDR1 and CDR2 (germline): SGHDT, YYEEEE. CDR3 size: 12 residues.

This chain links TRBV6-6 with TRBJ2-1; D possibly corresponds to TRBD2 (5 bases). The ends were cut back, 6 bases at V and 2 bases at J, with 11 bases in the middle. Germline loops: CDR1 MNHNY, CDR2 SVGAGI (reference sequence). The CDR3 is 14 residues long. The CDR3 DNA reads TGTGCCAGCAGCCTAGCATCGACCTACAATGAGCAGTTCTTC. Its translation: CASSLASTYNEQFF.

This clone has more than one count but fewer than ten. The V call is TRBV10-3, the J call TRBJ1-2, with 7 bases matching TRBD1. The CDR3 consists of 13 residues. The germline gives CDR1 ENHRY, CDR2 SYGVKD. V lost 4 bases to trimming and J lost 3 bases; unmatched junction nucleotides: 2. The chain's CDR3 is CAISGTGDYGYTF. In DNA, the CDR3 is TGTGCCATCAGTGGCACAGGGGACTATGGCTACACCTTC.

The V call is TRBV6-5, the J call TRBJ2-3, with D perhaps matching TRBD1 (6 bases). CDR1 is MNHEY and CDR2 is SVGAGI in the germline V gene. V lost 8 bases, J lost 2 bases, and 14 bases lay in between. The CDR3 has 14 amino acids. CDR3 loop: CASADRRITDTQYF. The CDR3 DNA follows: TGTGCCAGCGCTGACAGGCGAATCACAGATACGCAGTATTTT.

This clone has just a few counts. The chain combines TRBV6-5 with TRBJ1-1, with a weak D call TRBD1 (6 bases). CDR1 is MNHEY and CDR2 is SVGAGI in the germline V gene. V lost 7 bases and J lost 10, with 22 bases in between. The CDR3 has 14 amino acids. CDR3 protein: CASIRDNFQGLAFF. The CDR3 DNA reads TGTGCCAGCATTCGAGACAATTTTCAGGGGTTAGCTTTCTTT.

This clone was counted between two and nine times. Other DNA sequences in the same sample also yield this CDR3. The rearrangement links TRBV18 to TRBJ2-7; 10 nucleotides agree with TRBD1. Germline lookup yields CDR1 KGHSH and CDR2 LQKENI. CDR3 size: 14 residues. V shed 6 bases and J 2 bases; nucleotides not matched to a gene: 4. The CDR3 here is CASSRDRGPYEQYF. The CDR3 nucleotides read TGTGCCAGCTCTCGAGACAGGGGGCCCTACGAGCAGTACTTC.

The V and J genes are TRBV25-1 and TRBJ2-1; 7 bases are shared with TRBD1. Germline CDR1 MGHDK, CDR2 SYGVNS. The CDR3 extends over 13 amino acids. With 3 bases clipped from V and 13 bases from J, the junction kept 9 bases outside the gene matches. The CDR3 loop reads CASSETRGSRQFF. CDR3 coding DNA: TGTGCCAGCAGTGAGACCAGGGGGTCTCGCCAGTTCTTC. Together with reference TRBV25-1 and TRBJ2-1, the CDR3 gives the full variable domain: EADIYQTPRYLVIGTGKKITLECSQTMGHDKMYWYQQDPGMELHLIHYSYGVNSTEKGDLSSESTVSRIRTEHFPLTLESARPSHTSQYLCASSETRGSRQFFGPGTRLTVL.